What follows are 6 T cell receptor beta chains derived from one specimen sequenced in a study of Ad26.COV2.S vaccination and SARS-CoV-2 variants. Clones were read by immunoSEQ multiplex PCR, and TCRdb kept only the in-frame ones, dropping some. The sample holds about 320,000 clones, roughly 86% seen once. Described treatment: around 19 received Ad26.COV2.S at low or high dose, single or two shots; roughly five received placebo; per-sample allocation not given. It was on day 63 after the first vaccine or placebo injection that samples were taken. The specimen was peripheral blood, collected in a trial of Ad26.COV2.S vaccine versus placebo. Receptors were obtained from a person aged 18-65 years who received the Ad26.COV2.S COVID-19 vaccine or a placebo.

CDR3 DNA: TGTGCCAGTAGTAGGTTGAACACTGAAGCTTTCTTT. It is translated as CASSRLNTEAFF. J is TRBJ1-1 and V is TRBV19; D gene unclear. Germline values: CDR1 LNHDA, CDR2 SQIVND (reference sequence). V lost 4 bases and J 0 bases, leaving 3 bases between the germline ends. The CDR3 has 12 residues.

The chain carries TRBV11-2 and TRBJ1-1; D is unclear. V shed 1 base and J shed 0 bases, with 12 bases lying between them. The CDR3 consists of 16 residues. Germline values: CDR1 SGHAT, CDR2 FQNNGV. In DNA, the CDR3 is TGTGCCAGCAGCTTAGCACTGGGAATCATGAACACTGAAGCTTTCTTT. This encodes CASSLALGIMNTEAFF.

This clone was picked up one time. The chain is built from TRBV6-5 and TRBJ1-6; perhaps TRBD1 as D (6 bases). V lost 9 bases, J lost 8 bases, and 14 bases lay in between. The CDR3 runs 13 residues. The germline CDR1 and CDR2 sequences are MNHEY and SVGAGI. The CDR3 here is CASRDMVDSPLHF. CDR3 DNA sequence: TGTGCCAGTAGGGACATGGTGGATTCACCCCTCCACTTT.

The CDR3 sequence: CASSEVGRGTEAFF. Here the CDR3 DNA reads TGTGCCAGCAGTGAAGTAGGCAGGGGCACTGAAGCTTTCTTT. The chain recombines TRBV25-1 with TRBJ1-1, with D perhaps matching TRBD1 (6 bases). Trimming removed 2 bases at V and 4 bases at J, with 11 bases between. Germline assignment: CDR1 MGHDK and CDR2 SYGVNS. CDR3 length: 14 residues.

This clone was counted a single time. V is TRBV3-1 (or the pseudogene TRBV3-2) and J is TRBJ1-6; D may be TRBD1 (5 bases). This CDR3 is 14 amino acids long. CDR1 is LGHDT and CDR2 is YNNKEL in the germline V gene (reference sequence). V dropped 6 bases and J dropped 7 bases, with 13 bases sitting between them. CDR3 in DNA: TGTGCCAGCAGACGGGGGAGAATGAATTCACCCCTCCACTTT. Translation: CASRRGRMNSPLHF.

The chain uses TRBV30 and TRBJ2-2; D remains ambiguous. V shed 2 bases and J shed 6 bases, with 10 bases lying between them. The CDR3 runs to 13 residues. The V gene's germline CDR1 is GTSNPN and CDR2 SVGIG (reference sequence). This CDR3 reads CAWSFDPAGELFF. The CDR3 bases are TGTGCCTGGAGTTTCGACCCGGCCGGGGAGCTGTTTTTT.